This TCR beta chain was captured in a study of blood T cell repertoires in COVID-19. This clone was seen a single time. The CDR3 runs to 13 residues. From germline, CDR1 is SEHNR and CDR2 FQNEAQ (reference sequence). The V gene lost 2 bases and the J gene lost 5 bases, with 9 bases spanning the gap. Generated by immunoSEQ multiplex PCR, the TCRdb table keeps only in-frame clones and is missing some. The repertoire holds about 110,000 clones, with about 90% as singletons. The sample comprised peripheral blood. The chain is built from TRBV7-9 and TRBJ1-1; D might be TRBD1 (5 bases). The clonotype was recovered from a woman aged 50 to 60 with active or convalescent COVID-19. CDR3 nucleotides: TGTGCCAGCAGCTTAATAGGGGTTACTGAAGCTTTCTTT. Protein sequence: CASSLIGVTEAFF.